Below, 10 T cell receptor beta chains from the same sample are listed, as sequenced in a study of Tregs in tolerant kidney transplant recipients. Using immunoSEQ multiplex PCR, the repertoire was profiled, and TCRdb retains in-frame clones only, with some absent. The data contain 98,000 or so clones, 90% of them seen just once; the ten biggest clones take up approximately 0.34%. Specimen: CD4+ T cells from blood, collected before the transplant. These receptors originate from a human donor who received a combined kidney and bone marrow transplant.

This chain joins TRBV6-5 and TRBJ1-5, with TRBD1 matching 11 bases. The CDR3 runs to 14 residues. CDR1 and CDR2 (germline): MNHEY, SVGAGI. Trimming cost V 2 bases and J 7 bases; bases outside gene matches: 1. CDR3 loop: CASSYGTGGQPQHF. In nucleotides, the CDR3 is TGTGCCAGCAGTTACGGGACAGGGGGGCAGCCCCAGCATTTT.

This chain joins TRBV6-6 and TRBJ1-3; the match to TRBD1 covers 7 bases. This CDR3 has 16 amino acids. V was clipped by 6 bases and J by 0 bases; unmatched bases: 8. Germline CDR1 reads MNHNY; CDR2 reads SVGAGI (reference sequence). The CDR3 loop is CASSREGQVSGNTIYF. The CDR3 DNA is TGTGCCAGCAGCAGAGAAGGACAGGTCTCTGGAAACACCATATATTTT.

The CDR3 reads CASSLTVAEAFF. In nucleotides, the CDR3 is TGTGCCAGCAGCTTGACAGTTGCTGAAGCTTTCTTT. This chain uses TRBV11-2 with TRBJ1-1; maybe TRBD1 (5 bases). Germline V gene lookup returns CDR1 SGHAT and CDR2 FQNNGV. This CDR3 contains 12 residues. The germline V and J ends were trimmed by 3 bases and 6 bases, with 8 bases remaining between them. The whole variable domain, remainder taken from reference TRBV11-2 and TRBJ1-1, is EAGVAQSPRYKIIEKRQSVAFWCNPISGHATLYWYQQILGQGPKLLIQFQNNGVVDDSQLPKDRFSAERLKGVDSTLKIQPAKLEDSAVYLCASSLTVAEAFFGQGTRLTVV.

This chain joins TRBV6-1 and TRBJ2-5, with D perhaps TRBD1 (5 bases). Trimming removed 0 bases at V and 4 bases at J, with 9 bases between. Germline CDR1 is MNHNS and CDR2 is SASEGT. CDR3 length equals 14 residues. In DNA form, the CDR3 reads TGTGCCAGCAGTGAAGCCCCCCAGGGAGAGACCCAGTACTTC. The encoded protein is CASSEAPQGETQYF.

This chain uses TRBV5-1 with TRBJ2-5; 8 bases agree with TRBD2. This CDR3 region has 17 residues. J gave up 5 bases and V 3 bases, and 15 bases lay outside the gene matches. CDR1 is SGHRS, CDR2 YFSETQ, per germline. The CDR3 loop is CASSSPATTGGQETQYF. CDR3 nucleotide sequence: TGCGCCAGCAGCTCGCCCGCGACTACGGGGGGGCAGGAGACCCAGTACTTC.

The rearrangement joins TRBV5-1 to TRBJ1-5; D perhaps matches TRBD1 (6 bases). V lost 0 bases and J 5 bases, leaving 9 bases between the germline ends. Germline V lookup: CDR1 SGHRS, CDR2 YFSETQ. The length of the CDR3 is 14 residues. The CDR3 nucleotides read TGCGCCAGCAGCTTGGAGGCAGGGGATCAGCCCCAGCATTTT. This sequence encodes CASSLEAGDQPQHF.

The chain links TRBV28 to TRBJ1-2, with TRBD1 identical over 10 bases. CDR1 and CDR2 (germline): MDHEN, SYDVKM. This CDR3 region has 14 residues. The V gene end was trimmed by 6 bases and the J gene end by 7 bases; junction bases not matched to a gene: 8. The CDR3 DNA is TGTGCCAGCAGGGGGACAGGGGAGCTCCTTGGCTACACCTTC. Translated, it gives CASRGTGELLGYTF.

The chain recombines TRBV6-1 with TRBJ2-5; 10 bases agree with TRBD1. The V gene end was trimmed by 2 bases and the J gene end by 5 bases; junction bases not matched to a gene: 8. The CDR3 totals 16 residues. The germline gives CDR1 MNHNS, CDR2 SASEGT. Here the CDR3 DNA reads TGTGCCAGCAGTGAAAGCCCGGGACAGGGGTGGGAGACCCAGTACTTC. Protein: CASSESPGQGWETQYF.

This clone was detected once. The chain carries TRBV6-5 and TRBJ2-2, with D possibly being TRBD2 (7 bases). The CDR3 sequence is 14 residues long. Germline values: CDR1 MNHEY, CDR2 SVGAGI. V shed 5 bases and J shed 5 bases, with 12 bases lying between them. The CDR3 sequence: CASSRGAATGELFF. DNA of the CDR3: TGTGCCAGCAGTCGGGGGGCAGCGACCGGGGAGCTGTTTTTT.

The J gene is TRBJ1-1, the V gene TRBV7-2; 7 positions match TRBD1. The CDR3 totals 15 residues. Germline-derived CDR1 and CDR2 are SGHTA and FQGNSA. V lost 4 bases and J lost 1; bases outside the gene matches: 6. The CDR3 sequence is CASSYRQGSNTEAFF. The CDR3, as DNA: TGTGCCAGCAGCTATCGACAGGGTTCGAACACTGAAGCTTTCTTT. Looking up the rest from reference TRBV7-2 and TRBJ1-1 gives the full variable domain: GAGVSQSPSNKVTEKGKDVELRCDPISGHTALYWYRQSLGQGLEFLIYFQGNSAPDKSGLPSDRFSAERTGGSVSTLTIQRTQQEDSAVYLCASSYRQGSNTEAFFGQGTRLTVV.